This passage covers 20 T cell receptor beta chains from one sample sequenced in a study of blood T cell repertoires in COVID-19. TCRdb's copy holds only in-frame clones and misses some; the assay was immunoSEQ multiplex PCR. Altogether about 160,000 clones are present, approximately 80% being singletons, with the ten largest covering 3% to 3.5%. Sequenced material: PBMCs or T cells enriched from blood (not recorded which). These receptors were obtained from an older woman who had recovered from COVID-19.

The rearrangement uses TRBV27 and TRBJ1-2; 7 bases are a match to TRBD1. V dropped 5 bases and J dropped 0; count of bases not matched to a gene: 6. Germline V gene lookup returns CDR1 MNHEY and CDR2 SMNVEV (reference sequence). The CDR3 is 15 amino acids. This chain's CDR3 is CASSPRTGPNYGYTF. Here the CDR3 DNA reads TGTGCCAGCAGTCCAAGGACAGGACCTAACTATGGCTACACCTTC.

This clone was seen just once. The chain carries TRBV6-5 and TRBJ1-3; D perhaps matches TRBD1 (5 bases). Trimming left V 2 bases short and J 0 bases short, with 5 bases between. The CDR3 contains 14 residues. Germline V lookup: CDR1 MNHEY, CDR2 SVGAGI. CDR3 bases: TGTGCCAGCAGTTACAGGGGCTCTGGAAACACCATATATTTT. This sequence encodes CASSYRGSGNTIYF.

This rearrangement joins TRBV19 to TRBJ1-5; no clear D gene. CDR3 length: 15 residues. Germline values: CDR1 LNHDA, CDR2 SQIVND (reference sequence). Trimming removed 7 bases at V and 6 bases at J, with 19 bases between. This chain's CDR3 is CASNPIGGFFQPQHF. The CDR3 DNA sequence: TGTGCCAGTAATCCGATTGGAGGGTTTTTTCAGCCCCAGCATTTT.

The gene calls are TRBV27 and TRBJ2-5; TRBD2 might be the D (6 bases). Germline-derived CDR1 and CDR2 are MNHEY and SMNVEV (reference sequence). V gave up 5 bases and J gave up 7 bases, with 17 bases separating them. The CDR3 consists of 14 residues. The CDR3 reads CASSTGTGPGTQYF. CDR3 coding DNA: TGTGCCAGCAGTACCGGGACTGGCCCAGGGACCCAGTACTTC.

The V call is TRBV5-1, the J call TRBJ1-2; 7 bases are shared with TRBD1. Germline V lookup: CDR1 SGHRS, CDR2 YFSETQ. This CDR3 has 15 amino acids. J was trimmed by 1 base and V by 4 bases; bases with no gene match: 7. CDR3 nucleotides: TGCGCCAGCAGCCCTACCGGGACAGATAACTATGGCTACACCTTC. This codes for CASSPTGTDNYGYTF.

The chain's CDR3 is CATSTGAPEAFF. The CDR3 DNA reads as TGTGCCACCAGCACTGGGGCACCTGAAGCTTTCTTT. The gene calls are TRBV24-1 and TRBJ1-1; the D gene is possibly TRBD1 (5 bases). The CDR3 is 12 amino acids. Trimming left V 7 bases short and J 6 bases short, with 11 bases between. Germline assignment: CDR1 KGHDR and CDR2 SFDVKD.

This clone has just a few counts. The chain is built from TRBV5-1 and TRBJ1-1, with no clear D. From germline, CDR1 is SGHRS and CDR2 YFSETQ. Trimming cost V 6 bases and J 0 bases, with 15 bases left between them. The CDR3 runs to 15 residues. CDR3 DNA: TGCGCCAGCACCAGAGACGACGGGATGAACACTGAAGCTTTCTTT. This gives the protein CASTRDDGMNTEAFF.

The gene calls are TRBV6-1 and TRBJ1-1, with a tentative D call TRBD1 (5 bases). Germline assignment: CDR1 MNHNS and CDR2 SASEGT. The CDR3 extends over 15 amino acids. V was cut by 3 bases and J by 6 bases, with 17 bases left in between. The CDR3 DNA is TGTGCCAGCAGTGACCCTGGGAGGGGTTGGGCTGAAGCTTTCTTT. Amino acids: CASSDPGRGWAEAFF.

The V gene is TRBV18, the J gene TRBJ2-7; D is possibly TRBD2 (5 bases). Between the trimmed V and J ends, which lost 4 bases and 4 bases, there was a span of 8 bases. The CDR3 spans 12 residues. Germline V gives CDR1 KGHSH, CDR2 LQKENI. The DNA for the CDR3 is TGTGCCAGCTCACTACTAGGGTACGAGCAGTACTTC. Protein sequence: CASSLLGYEQYF.

This sequence joins TRBV18 and TRBJ1-1, with D unresolved. The CDR3 runs to 14 residues. V gave up 0 bases and J gave up 1 base, with 6 bases separating them. CDR1 KGHSH and CDR2 LQKENI come from the germline V gene. Here the CDR3 DNA reads TGTGCCAGCTCACCACCGGTGAGGAACACTGAAGCTTTCTTT. Protein sequence: CASSPPVRNTEAFF.

The CDR3 loop reads CASSPERTGTEAFF. Here the CDR3 DNA reads TGCGCCAGCAGCCCAGAACGAACAGGGACTGAAGCTTTCTTT. The gene calls are TRBV5-1 and TRBJ1-1; weak D call: TRBD1 (6 bases). V was trimmed by 4 bases and J by 5 bases, leaving 15 bases between them. The CDR3 runs to 14 residues. CDR1 is SGHRS, CDR2 YFSETQ, per germline.

This clone has a single count. J is TRBJ2-1 and V is TRBV10-3; 14 nucleotides line up with TRBD2. Germline V lookup: CDR1 ENHRY, CDR2 SYGVKD. Trimming removed 4 bases from V and 3 bases from J; junction bases left unmatched: 8. This CDR3 spans 18 amino acids. In DNA form, the CDR3 reads TGTGCCATCAGTGCTAGGACTAGCGGGGGGCGAGGCTACAATGAGCAGTTCTTC. Amino acids: CAISARTSGGRGYNEQFF.

V is TRBV5-4 and J is TRBJ1-1; D may be TRBD1 (5 bases). The CDR3 runs 15 residues. Germline CDR1 reads SGHNT; CDR2 reads YYREEE (reference sequence). Trimming took 2 bases from V and 7 from J, leaving 18 bases between them. The CDR3 here is CASSLFLETALEAFF. CDR3 coding DNA: TGTGCCAGCAGCTTATTTCTCGAGACAGCCCTTGAAGCTTTCTTT. The variable domain in full, with the rest retrieved from reference TRBV5-4 and TRBJ1-1, is ETGVTQSPTHLIKTRGQQVTLRCSSQSGHNTVSWYQQALGQGPQFIFQYYREEENGRGNFPPRFSGLQFPNYSSELNVNALELDDSALYLCASSLFLETALEAFFGQGTRLTVV.

The rearrangement uses TRBV2 and TRBJ2-3, with TRBD2 matching 7 bases. Germline V CDR1 and CDR2: SNHLY, FYNNEI. The CDR3 runs to 17 residues. After removal of 6 bases from V and 5 bases from J, the junction contained 17 bases not matched to a gene. The CDR3 DNA reads TGTGCCAGCAGATGGGGCCAATCGGGGCGGGGGAGAGATACGCAGTATTTT. Amino acids: CASRWGQSGRGRDTQYF.

This rearrangement joins TRBV9 to TRBJ1-3, with a possible D match to TRBD1 (6 bases). The CDR3 contains 16 residues. Per germline, CDR1 SGDLS and CDR2 YYNGEE. V was trimmed by 3 bases and J by 0 bases, leaving 13 bases between them. The CDR3 nucleotides are TGTGCCAGCAGCGGAAAACAGGGCACCTCTGGAAACACCATATATTTT. Encoded protein: CASSGKQGTSGNTIYF.

The chain joins TRBV6-5 to TRBJ1-3, with D tentatively TRBD1 (6 bases). The CDR3 is made up of 15 amino acids. The V gene lost 4 bases and the J gene lost 0 bases, with 10 bases spanning the gap. CDR1 MNHEY and CDR2 SVGAGI come from the germline V gene. CDR3 amino acids: CASSSGQRSGNTIYF. CDR3 coding DNA: TGTGCCAGCAGTTCCGGACAGCGCTCTGGAAACACCATATATTTT.

The chain combines TRBV6-5 with TRBJ1-5; TRBD1 aligns across 11 bases. V lost 2 bases, J lost 6 bases, and 6 bases stayed unmatched. The CDR3 runs to 16 residues. The V gene's germline CDR1 is MNHEY and CDR2 SVGAGI. The CDR3 sequence is CASSYELGQGGQPQHF. CDR3 nucleotides: TGTGCCAGCAGTTACGAGTTGGGACAGGGGGGTCAGCCCCAGCATTTT.

The chain joins TRBV7-9 to TRBJ1-3; the D gene is possibly TRBD1 (5 bases). The CDR3 runs to 11 residues. CDR1 and CDR2 (germline): SEHNR, FQNEAQ (reference sequence). V shed 8 bases and J shed 7 bases, with 9 bases lying between them. The CDR3 loop reads CASQSGNTIYF. The DNA for the CDR3 is TGTGCCAGCCAATCAGGGAACACCATATATTTT.

V and J are TRBV5-8 and TRBJ1-5, with 7 positions matching TRBD1. The CDR3 length is 16 residues. Germline CDR1 and CDR2: SGHTS and YDEGEE. Trimming at V came to 4 bases and at J to 5 bases, leaving 12 bases not matched to a gene. CDR3 sequence reads: CASSPGTGQGDQPQHF. Written as DNA, the CDR3 is TGTGCCAGCAGCCCTGGTACAGGGCAGGGGGATCAGCCCCAGCATTTT.

The chain uses TRBV4-2 and TRBJ1-1; D is unclear. This CDR3 is built from 13 residues. In germline, CDR1 is LGHNA, CDR2 YNFKEQ. V dropped 1 base and J dropped 2 bases, with 5 bases sitting between them. In DNA, the CDR3 is TGTGCCAGCAGCCAAGCAGATAACACTGAAGCTTTCTTT. Translation gives CASSQADNTEAFF.